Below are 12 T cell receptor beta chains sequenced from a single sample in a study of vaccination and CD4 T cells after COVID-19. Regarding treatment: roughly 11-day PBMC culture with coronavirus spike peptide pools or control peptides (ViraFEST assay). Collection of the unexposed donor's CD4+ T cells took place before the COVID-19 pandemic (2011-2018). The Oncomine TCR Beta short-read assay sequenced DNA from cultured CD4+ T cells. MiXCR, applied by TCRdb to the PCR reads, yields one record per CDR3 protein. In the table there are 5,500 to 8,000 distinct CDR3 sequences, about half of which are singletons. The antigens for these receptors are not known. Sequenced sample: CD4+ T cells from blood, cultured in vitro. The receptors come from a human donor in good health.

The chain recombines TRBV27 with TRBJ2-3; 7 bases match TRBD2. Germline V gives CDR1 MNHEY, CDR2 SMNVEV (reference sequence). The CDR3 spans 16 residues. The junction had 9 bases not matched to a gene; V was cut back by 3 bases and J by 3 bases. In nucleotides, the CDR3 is TGTGCCAGCAGTTTTTTAGCGGGCCTTAGGACAGATACGCAGTATTTT. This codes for CASSFLAGLRTDTQYF.

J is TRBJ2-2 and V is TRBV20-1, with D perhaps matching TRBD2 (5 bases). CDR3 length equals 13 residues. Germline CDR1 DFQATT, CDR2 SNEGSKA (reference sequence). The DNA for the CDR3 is TGCAATGTTTACCGGGGGAACACCGGGGAGCTGTTTTTT. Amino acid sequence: CNVYRGNTGELFF.

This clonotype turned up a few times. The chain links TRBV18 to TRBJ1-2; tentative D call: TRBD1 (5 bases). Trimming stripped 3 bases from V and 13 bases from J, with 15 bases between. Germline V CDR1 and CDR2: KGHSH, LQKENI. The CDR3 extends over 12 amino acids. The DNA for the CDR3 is TGTGCCAGCTCACCCGGGACGGAGGGCCCCACCTTC. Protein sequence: CASSPGTEGPTF.

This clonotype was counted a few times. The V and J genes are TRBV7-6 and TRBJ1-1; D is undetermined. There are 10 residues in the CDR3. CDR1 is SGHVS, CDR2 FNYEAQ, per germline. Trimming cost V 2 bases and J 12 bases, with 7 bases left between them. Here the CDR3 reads CASSLYGSFF. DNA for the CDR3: TGTGCCAGCAGCTTATATGGGTCTTTCTTT.

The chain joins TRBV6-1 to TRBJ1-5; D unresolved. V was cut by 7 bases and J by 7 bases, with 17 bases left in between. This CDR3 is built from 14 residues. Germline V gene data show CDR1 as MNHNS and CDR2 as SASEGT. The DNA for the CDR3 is TGTGCCAGCAACCCAGGCCAGAGGGCCCAGCCCCAGCATTTT. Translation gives CASNPGQRAQPQHF.

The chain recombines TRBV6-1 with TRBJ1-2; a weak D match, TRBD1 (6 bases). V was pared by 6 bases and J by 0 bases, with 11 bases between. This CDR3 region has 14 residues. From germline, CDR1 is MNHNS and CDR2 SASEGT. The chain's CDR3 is CASSPTGANYGYTF. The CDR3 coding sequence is TGTGCCAGCAGCCCGACAGGAGCTAACTATGGCTACACCTTC.

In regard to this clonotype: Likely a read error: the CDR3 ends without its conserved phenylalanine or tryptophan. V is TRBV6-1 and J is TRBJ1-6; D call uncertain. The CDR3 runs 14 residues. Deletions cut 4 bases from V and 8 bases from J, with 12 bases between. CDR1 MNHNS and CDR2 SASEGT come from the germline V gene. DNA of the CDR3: TGTGCCAGCAGTGCCTATAGGGATGATTCACCCCTCCACTCT. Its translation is CASSAYRDDSPLHS.

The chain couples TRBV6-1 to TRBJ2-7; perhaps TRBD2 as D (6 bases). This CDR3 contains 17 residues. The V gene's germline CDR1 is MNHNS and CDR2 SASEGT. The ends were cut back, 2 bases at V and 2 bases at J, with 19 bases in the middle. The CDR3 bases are TGTGCCAGCAGTGAATTTTCCGGTGCGGGAAATGCCTACGAGCAGTACTTC. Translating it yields CASSEFSGAGNAYEQYF.

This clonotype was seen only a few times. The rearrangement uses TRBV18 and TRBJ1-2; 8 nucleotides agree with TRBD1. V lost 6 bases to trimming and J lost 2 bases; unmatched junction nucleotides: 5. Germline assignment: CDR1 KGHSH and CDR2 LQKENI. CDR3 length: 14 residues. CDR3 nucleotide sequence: TGTGCCAGCTCCGGGACAGGTCCCAACTATGGCTACACCTTC. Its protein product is CASSGTGPNYGYTF.

As DNA, the CDR3 is TGTGCCAGCAGTTACTCGGGGGGTGGCACTGAAGCTTTCTTT. This translates into CASSYSGGGTEAFF. The rearrangement joins TRBV6-5 to TRBJ1-1; possibly TRBD1 for D (5 bases). From germline, CDR1 is MNHEY and CDR2 SVGAGI. The CDR3 extends over 14 amino acids. With 0 bases removed from V and 4 bases from J, the gap between germline ends came to 9 bases.

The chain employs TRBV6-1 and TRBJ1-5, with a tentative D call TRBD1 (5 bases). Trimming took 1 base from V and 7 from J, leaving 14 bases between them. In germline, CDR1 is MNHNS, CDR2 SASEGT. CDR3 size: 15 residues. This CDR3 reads CASSEVAGVGQPQHF. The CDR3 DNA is TGTGCCAGCAGTGAAGTAGCGGGGGTAGGCCAGCCCCAGCATTTT.

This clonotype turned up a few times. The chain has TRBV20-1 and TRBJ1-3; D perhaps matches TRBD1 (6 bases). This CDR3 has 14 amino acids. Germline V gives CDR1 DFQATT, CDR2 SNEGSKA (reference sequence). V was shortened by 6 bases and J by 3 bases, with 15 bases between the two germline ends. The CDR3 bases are TGCAGTGCAAGCGCTACAGGGAGTGGAAACACCATATATTTT. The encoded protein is CSASATGSGNTIYF.